The text below deals with one T cell receptor beta chain. The antigen is unknown. Germline and junction disagree at one end, which may indicate a read error. A modified ARM-PCR protocol with three rounds of nested PCR amplified TCRbeta. A single record per CDR3 protein comes from TCRdb applying MiXCR to the multiplex PCR reads. Among about 81,000 distinct CDR3 sequences listed, roughly two thirds were seen once. The template was RNA from unsorted bulk tissue. The sample comes from a study of tumor and adjacent non-tumor tissue in lung cancer. As for the study in general: There were about twelve adenocarcinoma, a couple of squamous cell carcinoma and 1 small cell lung cancer cases. Samples averaged about 4.2 million productive TCRbeta reads each.

The study, taken as a whole, reports: Normal lung showed higher cumulative top 100 clone frequency than tumor.

The receptor was derived from a woman aged 40 to 50 with non-small cell lung cancer. The sample was lung tumor tissue.

CDR3 region: CASNNPRDWATGELFF. CDR3 nucleotide sequence: TGTGCCAGCAATAACCCCCGGGACTGGGCCACCGGGGAGCTATTTTTT. This chain connects TRBV6-5 to TRBJ2-2; a possible D gene is TRBD2 (6 bases). From germline, CDR1 is MNHEY and CDR2 SVGAGI. The CDR3 runs to 16 residues.